Following are 13 T cell receptor beta chains from one sample sequenced in a study of CD8 T cells in Susac syndrome. The authors reverse transcribed 0.5 to 1 ug RNA with random hexamers. A single record per CDR3 protein comes from TCRdb applying MiXCR to the immunoSEQ multiplex PCR reads. The sample consists of around 200,000 distinct CDR3 sequences, approximately 94% of them appearing once. The sequencing input was CD4+ T cells from PBMCs. The receptor source for this set is a human donor with Susac syndrome.

The rearrangement joins TRBV3-1 to TRBJ2-2; D perhaps matches TRBD1 (5 bases). The CDR3 runs 14 residues. Per germline, CDR1 LGHDT and CDR2 YNNKEL (reference sequence). V was cut by 3 bases and J by 8 bases, with 13 bases left in between. The CDR3, as DNA: TGTGCCAGCAGCCAGGGGTTGGGGCTTGGGGAGCTGTTTTTT. It is translated as CASSQGLGLGELFF. The full variable domain, in which reference TRBV3-1 and TRBJ2-2 provide the parts outside the CDR3, is DTAVSQTPKYLVTQMGNDKSIKCEQNLGHDTMYWYKQDSKKFLKIMFSYNNKELIINETVPNRFSPKSPDKAHLNLHINSLELGDSAVYFCASSQGLGLGELFFGEGSRLTVL.

This clonotype showed up just once. This chain joins TRBV27 and TRBJ2-1; 7 bases align to TRBD2. Germline V lookup: CDR1 MNHEY, CDR2 SMNVEV (reference sequence). With 5 bases clipped from V and 7 bases from J, the junction kept 14 bases outside the gene matches. CDR3 length: 16 amino acids. The CDR3 region has the DNA TGTGCCAGCAGTCTCCTCTCTGCGGGGGTATCAAATGAGCAGTTCTTC. Translating it yields CASSLLSAGVSNEQFF.

The rearrangement uses TRBV3-1 and TRBJ2-1, with 11 bases lining up with TRBD2. This CDR3 is 15 amino acids long. Looked up from germline, CDR1 is LGHDT and CDR2 is YNNKEL (reference sequence). Losses at the gene ends were 1 base for V and 9 bases for J; bases not matched to a gene: 5. DNA for the CDR3: TGTGCCAGCAGCCAAGTGGGTCTAGCGGGAGGTGAGCAGTTCTTC. Its translation: CASSQVGLAGGEQFF.

This rearrangement joins TRBV5-4 to TRBJ1-1, with 9 positions matching TRBD1. CDR1 is SGHNT and CDR2 is YYREEE in the germline V gene (reference sequence). The length of the CDR3 is 16 residues. The junction had 14 bases not matched to a gene; V was cut back by 1 base and J by 10 bases. CDR3 sequence: CASSLNTGGARSIAFF. In nucleotides, the CDR3 is TGTGCCAGCAGCTTGAATACAGGGGGCGCTCGCTCGATAGCTTTCTTT. The whole variable domain, filled in from reference TRBV5-4 and TRBJ1-1, reads ETGVTQSPTHLIKTRGQQVTLRCSSQSGHNTVSWYQQALGQGPQFIFQYYREEENGRGNFPPRFSGLQFPNYSSELNVNALELDDSALYLCASSLNTGGARSIAFFGQGTRLTVV.

This clonotype was counted a single time. The V call is TRBV20-1, the J call TRBJ1-3; D remains ambiguous. The CDR3 is 16 residues long. V lost 0 bases and J lost 9, with 21 bases in between. Germline V lookup: CDR1 DFQATT, CDR2 SNEGSKA (reference sequence). The DNA of the CDR3 is TGCAGTGCTAGAGATTCGGGCGCTCGGTCTTCCGGCACCATATATTTT. Amino acid sequence: CSARDSGARSSGTIYF.

The genes are TRBV19 and TRBJ2-3; TRBD2 is a possible D gene (6 bases). Germline assignment: CDR1 LNHDA and CDR2 SQIVND (reference sequence). The CDR3 consists of 13 residues. With 6 bases removed from V and 5 bases from J, the gap between germline ends came to 12 bases. CDR3 in DNA: TGTGCCAGTAGGTGGGACTTCGGAGATACGCAGTATTTT. Translation: CASRWDFGDTQYF.

The chain couples TRBV12-3 or TRBV12-4 to TRBJ2-4, with 14 positions matching TRBD2. This CDR3 has 17 amino acids. The J segment lost 9 bases and the V segment lost 7 bases, leaving 14 bases of the junction unmatched. As DNA, the CDR3 is TGTGCCAGCACCCTGACTAGCGGGGGGGCCGGGTTAGGCATTCAGTACTTC. The encoded protein is CASTLTSGGAGLGIQYF.

V is TRBV19 and J is TRBJ1-5, with D unclear. The CDR3 sequence is 13 residues long. Per germline, CDR1 LNHDA and CDR2 SQIVND (reference sequence). V dropped 3 bases and J dropped 2 bases, with 5 bases sitting between them. Here the CDR3 reads CASSIEGNQPQHF. The CDR3 coding sequence is TGTGCCAGTAGTATCGAAGGCAATCAGCCCCAGCATTTT.

The rearrangement links TRBV4-1 to TRBJ1-3; 7 positions agree with TRBD1. This CDR3 has 17 residues. Germline loops: CDR1 MGHRA, CDR2 YSYEKL. Trimming cost V 0 bases and J 4 bases; bases outside gene matches: 9. This CDR3 is CASSQDAQPGQGNTIYF. In DNA, the CDR3 is TGCGCCAGCAGCCAAGACGCCCAACCGGGACAGGGAAACACCATATATTTT.

J is TRBJ2-2 and V is TRBV9, with D possibly TRBD1 on 6 matching bases. Germline V gene data show CDR1 as SGDLS and CDR2 as YYNGEE. The CDR3 length is 14 residues. V lost 3 bases and J 8 bases, leaving 14 bases between the germline ends. In nucleotides, the CDR3 is TGTGCCAGCAGCGCCGGACAGTTCGAAGGGGAGCTGTTTTTT. As protein: CASSAGQFEGELFF.

This chain uses TRBV6-1 with TRBJ1-2; TRBD1 aligns across 8 bases. The CDR3 totals 16 residues. The germline CDR1 and CDR2 sequences are MNHNS and SASEGT. V shed 8 bases and J 5 bases; nucleotides not matched to a gene: 16. CDR3 amino acids: CASAPGQAYSFYGYTF. As DNA, the CDR3 is TGTGCCAGCGCTCCGGGACAGGCCTATTCATTTTATGGCTACACCTTC.

The count of this clonotype is one. The gene calls are TRBV18 and TRBJ2-7; TRBD1 matches 12 bases. V was clipped by 3 bases and J by 5 bases; unmatched bases: 5. From germline, CDR1 is KGHSH and CDR2 LQKENI. CDR3 length: 15 amino acids. The CDR3: CASSPVGQGANEQYF. CDR3 nucleotide sequence: TGTGCCAGCTCACCCGTGGGACAGGGGGCGAACGAGCAGTACTTC.

The genes are TRBV6-6 and TRBJ2-6; a weak D match, TRBD2 (5 bases). This CDR3 has 16 residues. The V end was cut by 0 bases, the J end by 2 bases, with 8 bases between. Germline values: CDR1 MNHNY, CDR2 SVGAGI (reference sequence). The CDR3 nucleotides are TGTGCCAGCAGTTACTCTGACGGGGCTGGGGCCAACGTCCTGACTTTC. This translates into CASSYSDGAGANVLTF.